The clone carrying this TCR beta chain was detected many times. Template material for amplifying TCR beta CDR3 regions consisted of RNA transcripts. The TCR CDR3 first-round RT-PCR relied on the HTBI primer set. TCRdb itself ran the multiplex PCR reads through MiXCR, one entry per CDR3 protein. The sample gives a few hundred thousand distinct CDR3 sequences, less than 20% of which show up once; about 7% is in the top ten. The sample comes from a study of T cells in Graves' hyperthyroidism and ophthalmopathy. Germline CDR1 SGHVS, CDR2 FQNEAQ. This CDR3 comprises 17 residues. V was pared by 5 bases and J by 4 bases, with 23 bases between.

The sequence derives from a woman in her 30s with Graves' hyperthyroidism. Sequencing used blood. V and J are TRBV7-8 and TRBJ1-2, with TRBD1 as a possible D gene (6 bases). CDR3 sequence: CASSRQSTGPRGYGYTF. CDR3 DNA sequence: TGTGCCAGCAGCCGGCAGTCGACAGGCCCCAGAGGCTATGGCTACACCTTC.